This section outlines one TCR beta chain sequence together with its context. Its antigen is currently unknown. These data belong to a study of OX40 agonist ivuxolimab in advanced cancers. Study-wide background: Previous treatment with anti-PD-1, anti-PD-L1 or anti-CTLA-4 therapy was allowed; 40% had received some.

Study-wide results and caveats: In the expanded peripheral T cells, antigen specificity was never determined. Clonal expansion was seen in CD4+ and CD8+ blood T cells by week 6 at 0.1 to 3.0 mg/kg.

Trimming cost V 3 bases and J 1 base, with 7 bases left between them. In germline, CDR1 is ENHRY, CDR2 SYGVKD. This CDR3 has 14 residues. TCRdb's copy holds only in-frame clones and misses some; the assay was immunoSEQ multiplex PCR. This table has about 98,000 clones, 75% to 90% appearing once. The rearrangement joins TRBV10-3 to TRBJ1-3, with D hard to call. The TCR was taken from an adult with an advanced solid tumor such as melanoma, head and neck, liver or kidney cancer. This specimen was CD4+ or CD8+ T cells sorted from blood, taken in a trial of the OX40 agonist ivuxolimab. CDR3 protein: CAISDGRSGNTIYF. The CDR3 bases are TGTGCCATCAGTGATGGGAGATCTGGAAACACCATATATTTT.